This paragraph reports one TCR beta chain. Its antigen remains unidentified. This sample is part of a study of T cell responses to AZD1222 COVID-19 vaccine. Study-wide results and limits: With dominance at 160-218 and 743-854, vaccine-associated CD4 TCRs spanned spike. Of the AZD1222 recipients, only 5 to 7 were seropositive at baseline. Breadth and depth of Spike-specific TCRs rose after two AZD1222 doses.

J gave up 11 bases and V 4 bases, and 6 bases lay outside the gene matches. Germline CDR1 is SGHRS and CDR2 is YFSETQ. This CDR3 has 12 residues. Profiled with immunoSEQ multiplex PCR; TCRdb holds only in-frame clones, not every one. The table lists about 97,000 clones, 91% of them singletons. The sample was peripheral blood, taken on day 0 of AZD1222 vaccination. This receptor was obtained from an adult in good health. This chain joins TRBV5-1 and TRBJ1-2; 9 nucleotides agree with TRBD1. Here the CDR3 DNA reads TGCGCCAGCAGCGAACCACAGGGGGCTTACACCTTC. It yields the protein CASSEPQGAYTF. Full variable domain (outside the CDR3, taken from reference TRBV5-1 and TRBJ1-2): KAGVTQTPRYLIKTRGQQVTLSCSPISGHRSVSWYQQTPGQGLQFLFEYFSETQRNKGNFPGRFSGRQFSNSRSEMNVSTLELGDSALYLCASSEPQGAYTFGSGTRLTVV.